This record looks at one T cell receptor (beta chain) sequence and its context. Allocation to cohorts depended on clinical history reported by the participants. Cohort 3 recovery required two negative PCRs, clearance, or symptom resolution. The entry originates in a study of blood T cell repertoires in COVID-19. Authors' methods: Estimation of nucleated cell counts relied on the amplification of reference gene primers. Some clones are missing from TCRdb's copy, which holds only in-frame ones; the method was immunoSEQ multiplex PCR. V, J and clone size are taken as reported in that table, and D and trimming were inferred from the DNA itself. This table holds roughly 500,000 clones, 70% to 90% found once. Germline values: CDR1 MGHDK, CDR2 SYGVNS. This CDR3 contains 14 residues. V shed 3 bases and J shed 5 bases, with 13 bases lying between them.

V usage is TRBV25-1 and J usage is TRBJ1-1; D gene uncertain. The sequencing sample was made of PBMCs or T cells enriched from blood (not recorded which). The TCR comes from a woman in her forties who had recovered from COVID-19. The CDR3 loop is CASSEPGYKTEAFF. The CDR3 DNA reads TGTGCCAGCAGTGAGCCGGGATACAAAACTGAAGCTTTCTTT.